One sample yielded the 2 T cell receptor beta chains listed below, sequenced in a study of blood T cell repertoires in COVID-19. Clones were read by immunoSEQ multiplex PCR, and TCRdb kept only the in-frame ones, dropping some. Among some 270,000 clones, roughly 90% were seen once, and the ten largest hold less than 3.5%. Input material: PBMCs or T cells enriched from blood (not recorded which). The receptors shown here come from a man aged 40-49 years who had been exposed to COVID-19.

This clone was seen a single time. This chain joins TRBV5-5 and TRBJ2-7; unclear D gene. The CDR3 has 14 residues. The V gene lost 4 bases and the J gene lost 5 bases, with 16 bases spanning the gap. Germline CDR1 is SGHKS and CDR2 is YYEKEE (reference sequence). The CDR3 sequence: CASSPLGSTNEQYF. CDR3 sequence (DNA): TGTGCCAGCAGCCCCTTGGGCAGCACGAACGAGCAGTACTTC.

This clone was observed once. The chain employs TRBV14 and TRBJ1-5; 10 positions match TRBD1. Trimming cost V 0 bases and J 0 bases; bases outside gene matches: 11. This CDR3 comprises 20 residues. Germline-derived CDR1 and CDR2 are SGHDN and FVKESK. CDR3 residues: CASSQEGPGTGEYSNQPQHF. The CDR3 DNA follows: TGTGCCAGCAGCCAAGAAGGACCCGGGACAGGGGAGTATAGCAATCAGCCCCAGCATTTT.